The 14 T cell receptor beta chains given below trace back to one sample, sequenced in a study of T cells expressing NK-cell markers. From the 5' RACE reads, TCRdb lists one entry per CDR3 protein and no DNA. The sample table includes fewer than 400,000 distinct CDR3 sequences. The sequencing input was blood T cells: a sorted CD56 or NKG2C T cell subset, CD4+ or CD8+ T cells, or bulk PBMC T cells (not recorded which). The receptors shown here come from a man aged 18-70 years in good health.

The chain joins TRBV27 to TRBJ2-1; the D call of TRBD2 rests on TCRdb alone, since no DNA is present to check it. The CDR3 has 15 residues. Germline-derived CDR1 and CDR2 are MNHEY and SMNVEV (reference sequence). The CDR3 protein is CASSFISGGYNEQFF.

This rearrangement joins TRBV5-1 to TRBJ2-2; the D gene TCRdb calls, TRBD1, cannot be checked with no DNA. The length of the CDR3 is 16 residues. Germline CDR1 SGHRS, CDR2 YFSETQ. The CDR3 sequence: CASSLAVGQNTGELFF.

The V and J genes are TRBV7-8 and TRBJ2-1; the D call of TRBD2 rests on TCRdb alone, since no DNA is present to check it. Germline CDR1 and CDR2: SGHVS and FQNEAQ. The CDR3 is made up of 18 amino acids. CDR3 region: CASSRGGSGRSSYNEQFF.

This chain uses TRBV6-1 with TRBJ2-7; as DNA is missing, the TRBD1 call by TCRdb cannot be tested. The V gene's germline CDR1 is MNHNS and CDR2 SASEGT. The CDR3 extends over 15 amino acids. The CDR3 here is CASSHTSDSYREQYF.

The genes are TRBV7-7 and TRBJ2-3; TCRdb's assignment of TRBD1 cannot be checked, as there is no DNA. This CDR3 region has 15 residues. CDR1 and CDR2 from the germline V gene are SSHAT and FNYEAQ (reference sequence). The chain's CDR3 is CASSPDRGSTDTQYF. Drawing the rest from reference TRBV7-7 and TRBJ2-3, the complete variable domain is GAGVSQSPRYKVTKRGQDVTLRCDPISSHATLYWYQQALGQGPEFLTYFNYEAQPDKSGLPSDRFSAERPEGSISTLTIQRTEQRDSAMYRCASSPDRGSTDTQYFGPGTRLTVL.

The V and J genes are TRBV6-6 and TRBJ2-7; TCRdb lists TRBD1, though no DNA is available to test this call. This CDR3 contains 12 residues. From germline, CDR1 is MNHNY and CDR2 SVGAGI (reference sequence). The CDR3 here is CASQFGGYEQYF.

The chain joins TRBV5-1 to TRBJ1-4. The CDR3 extends over 15 amino acids. The germline V gene encodes CDR1 SGHRS and CDR2 YFSETQ. This chain's CDR3 is CASSLSQSTNEKLFF.

The chain recombines TRBV20-1 with TRBJ2-5; TCRdb outputs TRBD1, but without DNA this stays unchecked. Germline V gene data show CDR1 as DFQATT and CDR2 as SNEGSKA (reference sequence). The CDR3 contains 16 residues. The CDR3 protein is CSGKWARGRSQETQYF.

The rearrangement uses TRBV5-1 and TRBJ1-1; TCRdb's D call, TRBD1, is unchecked because there is no DNA. CDR1 and CDR2 from the germline V gene are SGHRS and YFSETQ. CDR3 size: 18 residues. CDR3 residues: CASSLAGQGISLNTEAFF.

The chain combines TRBV12-3 or TRBV12-4 with TRBJ2-2; the D gene TCRdb calls, TRBD1, cannot be checked with no DNA. The CDR3 is 15 amino acids. This chain's CDR3 is CAVTPQGALIGELFF.

The chain combines TRBV9 with TRBJ1-2. Germline CDR1 SGDLS, CDR2 YYNGEE. This CDR3 has 17 residues. The CDR3 reads CASSVDGLSGTLYGYTF.

J is TRBJ2-7 and V is TRBV2; there is no DNA to check the TCRdb D call of TRBD2. This CDR3 spans 14 amino acids. Germline V gives CDR1 SNHLY, CDR2 FYNNEI. CDR3 protein: CASSSLGGRNEQYF.

The chain joins TRBV12-5 to TRBJ1-5; lacking DNA, the TRBD1 call made by TCRdb goes unchecked. CDR3 size: 14 residues. The germline V gene encodes CDR1 LGHNT and CDR2 FRNRAP. The CDR3 loop is CASGPDRSNQPQHF.

This chain uses TRBV10-3 with TRBJ2-3; no DNA is available, so the TRBD2 call from TCRdb remains unchecked. The CDR3 has 16 residues. The germline V gene encodes CDR1 ENHRY and CDR2 SYGVKD. CDR3 in amino acids: CAISDVASGGADTQYF.